The 2 T cell receptor beta chains below all came from one sample that was sequenced in a study of blood T cell repertoires in COVID-19. Sequencing was performed with immunoSEQ multiplex PCR; in TCRdb, only in-frame clones are kept and a portion is missing. Among 100,000 to 130,000 clones listed, around 88% were seen once. Sequenced: peripheral blood. These TCRs come from a man aged 45-60 years with active or convalescent COVID-19.

This clone is termed medium-sized. The chain is built from TRBV6-2 or TRBV6-3 and TRBJ2-7, with D perhaps matching TRBD1 (5 bases). The CDR3 is made up of 15 amino acids. V lost 0 bases and J lost 0, with 9 bases in between. CDR1 and CDR2 (germline): MNHEY, SVGEGT. Here the CDR3 reads CASSYSQASSYEQYF. The CDR3 nucleotides read TGTGCCAGCAGTTACTCACAGGCCTCCTCCTACGAGCAGTACTTC.

This chain joins TRBV29-1 and TRBJ2-2; D is ambiguous. The germline V gene encodes CDR1 SQVTM and CDR2 ANQGSEA. The CDR3 is 12 residues long. The V end lost 1 base, the J end lost 6 bases, and 6 bases lay between the germline ends. For the CDR3, the DNA is TGCAGCGTTGAAGGTTCGGCCGGGGAGCTGTTTTTT. Its translation is CSVEGSAGELFF.